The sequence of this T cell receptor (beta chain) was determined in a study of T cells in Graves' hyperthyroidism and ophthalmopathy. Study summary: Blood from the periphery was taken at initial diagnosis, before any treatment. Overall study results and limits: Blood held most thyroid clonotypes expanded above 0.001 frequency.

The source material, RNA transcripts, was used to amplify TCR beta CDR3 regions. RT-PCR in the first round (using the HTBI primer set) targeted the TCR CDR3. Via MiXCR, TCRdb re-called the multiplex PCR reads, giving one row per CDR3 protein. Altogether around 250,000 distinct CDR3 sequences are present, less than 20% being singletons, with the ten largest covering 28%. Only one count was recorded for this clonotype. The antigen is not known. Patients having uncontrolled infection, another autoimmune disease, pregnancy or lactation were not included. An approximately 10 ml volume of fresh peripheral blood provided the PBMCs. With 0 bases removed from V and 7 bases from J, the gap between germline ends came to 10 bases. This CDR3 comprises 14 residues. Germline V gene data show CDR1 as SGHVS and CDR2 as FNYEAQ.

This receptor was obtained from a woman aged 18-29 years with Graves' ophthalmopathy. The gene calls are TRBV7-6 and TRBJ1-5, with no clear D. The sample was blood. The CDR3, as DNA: TGTGCCAGCAGCTTAGCCCCTGGGGAACAGCCCCAGCATTTT. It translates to CASSLAPGEQPQHF.